There are a few counts of the clone carrying this TCR beta chain. Its antigen is unknown. Regions amplified from RNA transcripts were the TCR beta CDR3 regions. HTBI primers were the set used in a first-round RT-PCR of the TCR CDR3. In TCRdb, the multiplex PCR reads were re-called with MiXCR into one record per CDR3 protein. The sample has 200,000 to 250,000 distinct CDR3 sequences, approximately 25% seen once; the top ten hold 35%. This CDR3 region has 14 residues. The germline V gene encodes CDR1 SGHAT and CDR2 FQNNGV. V trimming: 6 bases; J trimming: 1 base; junction bases outside the gene matches: 4. This specimen belongs to a study of T cells in Graves' hyperthyroidism and ophthalmopathy. Study-level information: Peripheral blood specimens were obtained at initial diagnosis, prior to any treatment. Study-wide results and limits: In blood, most of the thyroid clonotypes expanded above 0.001 were also present.

V and J are TRBV11-2 and TRBJ1-1; 8 bases line up with TRBD1. Specimen: blood. The sequence was collected from a woman between 35 and 50 years old with Graves' ophthalmopathy. In DNA form, the CDR3 reads TGTGCCAGCAGTCCAGGGGGCCGGAACACTGAAGCTTTCTTT. Its protein is CASSPGGRNTEAFF.